Presented here are 24 T cell receptor beta chains from one specimen sequenced in a study of CD8 T cells in Susac syndrome (dated by TCRdb to between 2019 and 2020). The library relied on the immunoSEQ multiplex PCR assay. RNA was extracted using the RNeasy kit, and about 0.45 to 1 microgram was reverse transcribed with random hexamers. The public reads were quality trimmed at Q25 with fastp and then assembled into clones with MiXCR by TCRdb, keeping productive beta chains. Rows are combined by CDR3 protein, so each entry shows the most common genes and DNA. In all, the sample holds 150,000 to 200,000 distinct CDR3 sequences, and about 95% of those were seen once. The ten biggest clones cover 0.08% to 0.11% of the sample. The sample was CD4+ T cells from PBMCs. The receptors stem from a human donor in good health.

The sample holds one count of this clonotype. The DNA of the CDR3 is TGTGCCAGCGACTCTTCTCGGGGGTTGGAGGGCCGGGATACGCAGTATTTT. Translation gives CASDSSRGLEGRDTQYF. The chain recombines TRBV28 with TRBJ2-3, with a possible D match to TRBD2 (6 bases). Trimming cost V 8 bases and J 6 bases, with 27 bases left between them. Germline CDR1 reads MDHEN; CDR2 reads SYDVKM. The CDR3 has 17 residues.

The chain links TRBV6-6 to TRBJ2-6; TRBD2 is a possible D gene (5 bases). CDR3 size: 16 residues. Germline CDR1 reads MNHNY; CDR2 reads SVGAGI (reference sequence). V was shortened by 5 bases and J by 4 bases, with 15 bases between the two germline ends. CDR3 protein: CASSDGRGPGANVLTF. For the CDR3, the DNA is TGTGCCAGCAGTGACGGACGGGGTCCAGGGGCCAACGTCCTGACTTTC.

The chain combines TRBV30 with TRBJ1-5, with D possibly being TRBD1 (5 bases). CDR1 is GTSNPN and CDR2 is SVGIG in the germline V gene (reference sequence). The CDR3 has 15 amino acids. Between the trimmed V and J ends, which lost 2 bases and 7 bases, there was a span of 18 bases. In DNA form, the CDR3 reads TGTGCCTGGAGTCCAGGGCGGGGCGCGGAACAGCCCCAGCATTTT. Translated, it gives CAWSPGRGAEQPQHF.

V is TRBV12-3 or TRBV12-4 and J is TRBJ2-1, with D unclear. The V end lost 4 bases, the J end lost 5 bases, and 3 bases lay between the germline ends. The CDR3 loop spans 11 amino acids. The CDR3 coding sequence is TGTGCCAGCAGTTCCGACAATGAGCAGTTCTTC. It codes for CASSSDNEQFF.

This chain connects TRBV20-1 to TRBJ2-5; TRBD2 matches 8 bases. The junction had 11 bases not matched to a gene; V was cut back by 6 bases and J by 5 bases. The CDR3 runs 14 residues. The germline gives CDR1 DFQATT, CDR2 SNEGSKA (reference sequence). Here the CDR3 DNA reads TGCAGTGCGAGATTAGCGGGAATTACGGAGACCCAGTACTTC. Translated, it gives CSARLAGITETQYF.

The rearrangement joins TRBV7-2 to TRBJ2-3, with D perhaps matching TRBD2 (6 bases). In germline, CDR1 is SGHTA, CDR2 FQGNSA. The CDR3 consists of 15 residues. V lost 1 base to trimming and J lost 6 bases, with 14 bases between them. This CDR3 reads CASSLGWAGTDTQYF. DNA for the CDR3: TGTGCCAGCAGCTTAGGCTGGGCGGGGACCGATACGCAGTATTTT.

This clonotype was detected only once. V usage is TRBV6-5 and J usage is TRBJ2-3; TRBD1 aligns across 7 bases. This CDR3 spans 14 amino acids. V dropped 6 bases and J dropped 1; count of bases not matched to a gene: 4. Germline lookup yields CDR1 MNHEY and CDR2 SVGAGI. This CDR3 is CASRRQGRTDTQYF. The CDR3 DNA is TGTGCCAGCAGACGACAGGGCCGCACAGATACGCAGTATTTT.

The rearrangement links TRBV4-3 to TRBJ2-4; D could derive from TRBD1 or TRBD2 (5 bases each). Deletions cut 0 bases from V and 2 bases from J, with 17 bases between. Germline-derived CDR1 and CDR2 are LGHNA and YSLEER. CDR3 size: 18 residues. CDR3 loop: CASSQEGKRGASKNIQYF. In DNA, the CDR3 is TGCGCCAGCAGCCAAGAAGGTAAACGGGGCGCTTCCAAAAACATTCAGTACTTC.

The chain couples TRBV6-5 to TRBJ1-2; a possible D gene is TRBD1 (5 bases). CDR1 is MNHEY and CDR2 is SVGAGI in the germline V gene. Between the trimmed V and J ends, which lost 5 bases and 0 bases, there was a span of 10 bases. The CDR3 runs 14 residues. CDR3 nucleotides: TGTGCCAGCAGTAGGGACGGAACTAACTATGGCTACACCTTC. This sequence encodes CASSRDGTNYGYTF.

V gene TRBV29-1 combines with J gene TRBJ1-1, with D uncertain. The CDR3 runs 13 residues. Looked up from germline, CDR1 is SQVTM and CDR2 is ANQGSEA. V shed 3 bases and J shed 2 bases, with 10 bases lying between them. CDR3: CSVERAANTEAFF. The CDR3 DNA reads as TGCAGCGTTGAGCGGGCCGCAAACACTGAAGCTTTCTTT.

The genes are TRBV29-1 and TRBJ2-7, with a tentative D call TRBD2 (6 bases). With 1 base removed from V and 2 bases from J, the gap between germline ends came to 12 bases. The CDR3 consists of 14 residues. Germline loops: CDR1 SQVTM, CDR2 ANQGSEA. The CDR3 sequence: CSVEVPGGPYEQYF. The CDR3 coding sequence is TGCAGCGTTGAAGTCCCCGGAGGGCCCTACGAGCAGTACTTC.

The V and J genes are TRBV11-2 and TRBJ2-7; D remains unclear. The CDR3 is 11 residues long. Germline-derived CDR1 and CDR2 are SGHAT and FQNNGV. Trimming left V 1 base short and J 7 bases short, with 5 bases between. In DNA, the CDR3 is TGTGCCAGCAGCTTAGTCGTAGAGCAGTACTTC. Protein sequence: CASSLVVEQYF.

The chain links TRBV7-6 to TRBJ2-2; D unclear. Germline-derived CDR1 and CDR2 are SGHVS and FNYEAQ. The CDR3 has 15 residues. V was clipped by 1 base and J by 3 bases, with 9 bases between them. As DNA, the CDR3 is TGTGCCAGCAGCTTAGTCCGACCAGACACCGGGGAGCTGTTTTTT. Amino acid sequence: CASSLVRPDTGELFF.

The chain links TRBV27 to TRBJ2-1; weak D call: TRBD2 (6 bases). Germline CDR1 reads MNHEY; CDR2 reads SMNVEV (reference sequence). Trimming cost V 7 bases and J 14 bases, with 15 bases left between them. This CDR3 region has 11 residues. The CDR3 spells CASTDREREFF. For the CDR3, the DNA is TGTGCCAGCACCGACCGGGAGAGGGAGTTCTTC.

The chain links TRBV20-1 to TRBJ2-7; D possibly uses TRBD1 or TRBD2 (5 bases each). The V end was cut by 3 bases, the J end by 6 bases, with 12 bases between. Germline V gene sequence: CDR1 DFQATT, CDR2 SNEGSKA (reference sequence). CDR3 length: 12 residues. In DNA form, the CDR3 reads TGCAGTGCTAGCATGCGAGGGGCCGAGCAGTACTTC. It yields the protein CSASMRGAEQYF.

The genes are TRBV20-1 and TRBJ2-7; 10 bases are shared with TRBD2. This CDR3 is built from 15 residues. The V gene's germline CDR1 is DFQATT and CDR2 SNEGSKA (reference sequence). V dropped 3 bases and J dropped 5; count of bases not matched to a gene: 10. The CDR3 coding sequence is TGCAGTGCTAGTGGGGGTAGCGGGAGGCTCAACGAGCAGTACTTC. This codes for CSASGGSGRLNEQYF.

This clonotype was counted a single time. The chain is built from TRBV29-1 and TRBJ1-1; D might be TRBD1 (6 bases). CDR1 is SQVTM and CDR2 is ANQGSEA in the germline V gene. V lost 8 bases and J 4 bases, leaving 17 bases between the germline ends. The CDR3 sequence is 13 residues long. CDR3 amino acids: CSSVAGGGTEAFF. DNA of the CDR3: TGCAGCTCCGTGGCCGGGGGCGGCACTGAAGCTTTCTTT.

J is TRBJ2-1 and V is TRBV5-1, with TRBD1 identical over 7 bases. From germline, CDR1 is SGHRS and CDR2 YFSETQ. The CDR3 totals 15 residues. V was pared by 2 bases and J by 4 bases, with 6 bases of the junction left unmatched. The CDR3 region has the DNA TGCGCCAGCAGCTTAGGGGGCGCATCGTACAATGAGCAGTTCTTC. Protein product: CASSLGGASYNEQFF.

The chain uses TRBV3-1 and TRBJ2-6, with 11 bases fitting TRBD2. This CDR3 spans 17 amino acids. Germline lookup yields CDR1 LGHDT and CDR2 YNNKEL (reference sequence). J was trimmed by 3 bases and V by 7 bases; bases with no gene match: 8. Here the CDR3 reads CASTPTSGRSGANVLTF. CDR3 sequence (DNA): TGTGCCAGCACCCCAACTAGCGGGAGAAGTGGGGCCAACGTCCTGACTTTC.

The genes are TRBV28 and TRBJ1-5; D not resolved. The CDR3 runs to 13 residues. The germline V gene encodes CDR1 MDHEN and CDR2 SYDVKM. With 3 bases removed from V and 3 bases from J, the gap between germline ends came to 6 bases. CDR3 coding DNA: TGTGCCAGCAGTTTTCGCGTCAATCAGCCCCAGCATTTT. Protein product: CASSFRVNQPQHF.

This clonotype has just one count. The chain couples TRBV24-1 to TRBJ1-4; D not resolved. CDR1 is KGHDR, CDR2 SFDVKD, per germline. The CDR3 is 13 amino acids. The V and J ends lost 1 base and 8 bases respectively, with 7 bases between them. CDR3 DNA: TGTGCCACCAGTGATTTTCGAGGGGAAAAACTGTTTTTT. Protein sequence: CATSDFRGEKLFF.

The table lists this clonotype with a count of one. The chain has TRBV29-1 and TRBJ1-3; no clear D gene. Trimming pared 8 bases from V and 4 bases from J, leaving 15 bases between. The CDR3 is made up of 13 amino acids. The germline V gene encodes CDR1 SQVTM and CDR2 ANQGSEA. CDR3: CSFSEVDGNTIYF. The DNA of the CDR3 is TGCAGCTTTTCTGAGGTCGACGGAAACACCATATATTTT.

The table lists this clonotype with a count of one. V gene TRBV3-1 combines with J gene TRBJ2-5; D remains unclear. This CDR3 is 14 amino acids long. Germline CDR1 LGHDT, CDR2 YNNKEL (reference sequence). The V and J ends lost 4 bases and 5 bases respectively, with 14 bases between them. The CDR3 coding sequence is TGTGCCAGCAGCCGTCACGGGTCTGGGGAGACCCAGTACTTC. It codes for CASSRHGSGETQYF.

The chain uses TRBV2 and TRBJ1-2, with a tentative D call TRBD1 (5 bases). Germline V gene data show CDR1 as SNHLY and CDR2 as FYNNEI. Trimming removed 3 bases from V and 5 bases from J, with 10 bases in between. The CDR3 is 13 residues long. The CDR3 DNA is TGTGCCAGCAGTGAGGTGGGACGGTATGGCTACACCTTC. It yields the protein CASSEVGRYGYTF.